Below are 21 T cell receptor beta chains sequenced from a single sample in a study of blood T cell repertoires in COVID-19. The data were produced by immunoSEQ multiplex PCR, yet TCRdb's version contains in-frame clones alone and is incomplete. Of about 100,000 clones listed, around 79% are singletons. Specimen: peripheral blood. These receptors originate from a human donor in a cohort sampled during active COVID-19.

The chain is built from TRBV11-3 and TRBJ2-1; unclear D gene. Deletions cut 0 bases from V and 8 bases from J, with 8 bases between. Per germline, CDR1 SGHNT and CDR2 YENEEA. This CDR3 region has 13 residues. The CDR3 loop reads CASSLDSAYEQFF. Written as DNA, the CDR3 is TGTGCCAGCAGCTTAGATTCAGCGTATGAGCAGTTCTTC. Complete variable domain (other parts from reference TRBV11-3 and TRBJ2-1): EAGVVQSPRYKIIEKKQPVAFWCNPISGHNTLYWYLQNLGQGPELLIRYENEEAVDDSQLPKDRFSAERLKGVDSTLKIQPAELGDSAVYLCASSLDSAYEQFFGPGTRLTVL.

This clone was counted a single time. The chain's CDR3 is CASSNPRTSGSYHEQYF. The CDR3 region has the DNA TGTGCCAGCAGCAATCCTAGGACTAGCGGGAGCTATCACGAGCAGTACTTC. The J gene is TRBJ2-7, the V gene TRBV5-5; 13 nucleotides agree with TRBD2. The CDR3 runs to 17 residues. V lost 4 bases, J lost 5 bases, and 12 bases stayed unmatched. The germline CDR1 and CDR2 sequences are SGHKS and YYEKEE (reference sequence).

The chain has TRBV5-5 and TRBJ1-1; tentative D call: TRBD1 (5 bases). Trimming stripped 4 bases from V and 6 bases from J, with 19 bases between. The CDR3 consists of 15 residues. Germline loops: CDR1 SGHKS, CDR2 YYEKEE (reference sequence). CDR3 loop: CASSIRRVRGAEAFF. CDR3 DNA: TGTGCCAGCAGCATCCGGAGGGTCCGAGGGGCTGAAGCTTTCTTT. Together with reference TRBV5-5 and TRBJ1-1, the CDR3 gives the full variable domain: DAGVTQSPTHLIKTRGQQVTLRCSPISGHKSVSWYQQVLGQGPQFIFQYYEKEERGRGNFPDRFSARQFPNYSSELNVNALLLGDSALYLCASSIRRVRGAEAFFGQGTRLTVV.

This clone was seen only a few times. The chain recombines TRBV7-9 with TRBJ2-7; 8 nucleotides align to TRBD2. The CDR3 runs 16 residues. Trimming removed 5 bases from V and 0 bases from J; junction bases left unmatched: 9. CDR1 and CDR2 (germline): SEHNR, FQNEAQ (reference sequence). CDR3 region: CASSRTGGRNSYEQYF. For the CDR3, the DNA is TGTGCCAGCAGCCGCACGGGGGGGCGGAACTCCTACGAGCAGTACTTC.

This clone was counted ten times or more. V gene TRBV30 combines with J gene TRBJ1-6, with D perhaps TRBD1 (5 bases). Per the germline V gene, CDR1 is GTSNPN and CDR2 is SVGIG (reference sequence). The CDR3 is made up of 14 amino acids. V lost 2 bases to trimming and J lost 9 bases, with 14 bases between them. The CDR3, as DNA: TGTGCCTGGAGTCGGGACCAGGGAGGTTCACCCCTCCACTTT. Translated, it gives CAWSRDQGGSPLHF.

This chain links TRBV7-9 with TRBJ1-2, with D unclear. CDR3 size: 12 residues. Germline assignment: CDR1 SEHNR and CDR2 FQNEAQ (reference sequence). Trimming took off 3 bases at V and 8 bases at J, with 10 bases between the two ends. The CDR3 region is CASSFSSGGYTF. Written as DNA, the CDR3 is TGTGCCAGCAGCTTTTCGTCCGGGGGCTACACCTTC.

This clone has only one observation. This chain connects TRBV7-8 to TRBJ2-7; TRBD1 might be the D (6 bases). Germline CDR1 and CDR2: SGHVS and FQNEAQ. Trimming removed 1 base at V and 3 bases at J, with 10 bases between. The CDR3 loop spans 14 amino acids. This CDR3 reads CASSLDTGFYEQYF. The CDR3 DNA follows: TGTGCCAGCAGCTTAGATACAGGGTTCTACGAGCAGTACTTC.

This clone was seen only a few times. The J gene is TRBJ1-4, the V gene TRBV2; D unclear. With 1 base removed from V and 4 bases from J, the gap between germline ends came to 10 bases. CDR1 and CDR2 from the germline V gene are SNHLY and FYNNEI. The CDR3 loop spans 15 amino acids. The CDR3 reads CASSEGAALNEKLFF. CDR3 coding DNA: TGTGCCAGCAGTGAAGGGGCAGCCCTTAATGAAAAACTGTTTTTT.

V usage is TRBV7-8 and J usage is TRBJ2-7, with TRBD2 matching over 7 bases. This CDR3 contains 16 residues. CDR1 SGHVS and CDR2 FQNEAQ come from the germline V gene. V dropped 5 bases and J dropped 4; count of bases not matched to a gene: 14. CDR3 coding DNA: TGTGCCAGCAGCCCCCATCCGACTAGCTCACCATACGAGCAGTACTTC. This sequence encodes CASSPHPTSSPYEQYF.

The gene calls are TRBV29-1 and TRBJ2-1; 10 nucleotides align to TRBD1. CDR1 is SQVTM and CDR2 is ANQGSEA in the germline V gene. Trimming removed 6 bases from V and 4 bases from J; junction bases left unmatched: 0. CDR3 length: 12 amino acids. The CDR3 DNA follows: TGCAGCGTGGACAGGGGGTACAATGAGCAGTTCTTC. Encoded protein: CSVDRGYNEQFF.

This sequence joins TRBV4-2 and TRBJ1-1; TRBD1 matches at 11 bases. Per the germline V gene, CDR1 is LGHNA and CDR2 is YNFKEQ. The CDR3 covers 14 residues. V lost 2 bases and J lost 11; bases outside the gene matches: 7. In DNA form, the CDR3 reads TGTGCCAGCAGCCAAACGGACAGGGGGCGATGGGCTTTCTTT. Translated: CASSQTDRGRWAFF.

This chain connects TRBV7-3 to TRBJ2-3; TRBD1 is a possible D gene (6 bases). The ends were cut back, 4 bases at V and 8 bases at J, with 25 bases in the middle. There are 17 residues in the CDR3. CDR1 and CDR2 (germline): SGHTA, FQGTGA. The CDR3 loop is CASSSRDNPLEPSTQYF. The CDR3, as DNA: TGTGCCAGCAGCTCCCGGGACAATCCTTTGGAACCATCTACGCAGTATTTT.

The chain combines TRBV5-1 with TRBJ2-7, with TRBD2 matching over 11 bases. Trimming at V came to 2 bases and at J to 4 bases, leaving 5 bases not matched to a gene. CDR1 is SGHRS, CDR2 YFSETQ, per germline. The CDR3 contains 15 residues. This CDR3 is CASSLTSGSKYEQYF. CDR3 nucleotides: TGCGCCAGCAGCTTAACTAGCGGGAGCAAATACGAGCAGTACTTC.

The chain recombines TRBV7-3 with TRBJ2-7; 11 nucleotides agree with TRBD1. This CDR3 has 14 amino acids. V trimming: 5 bases; J trimming: 3 bases; junction bases outside the gene matches: 3. The germline gives CDR1 SGHTA, CDR2 FQGTGA. The DNA of the CDR3 is TGTGCCAGCAGCGAAGGGACAGGGGGCTACGAGCAGTACTTC. Encoded protein: CASSEGTGGYEQYF.

The chain employs TRBV2 and TRBJ1-2; 10 nucleotides align to TRBD1. The V segment lost 3 bases and the J segment 7 bases; nucleotides outside the gene matches: 8. From germline, CDR1 is SNHLY and CDR2 FYNNEI. The CDR3 runs to 15 residues. This CDR3 reads CASSDRDRGSVGYTF. The CDR3 coding sequence is TGTGCCAGCAGTGACCGGGACAGGGGTTCAGTTGGCTACACCTTC.

The gene calls are TRBV5-4 and TRBJ1-1, with a tentative D call TRBD1 (5 bases). The CDR3 runs 14 residues. Germline values: CDR1 SGHNT, CDR2 YYREEE (reference sequence). V lost 4 bases and J lost 5, with 15 bases in between. CDR3 bases: TGTGCCAGCAGCCAGAGCAGGCGGGGGACTGAAGCTTTCTTT. Its translation: CASSQSRRGTEAFF.

This chain joins TRBV7-2 and TRBJ1-3; 7 nucleotides match TRBD1. The CDR3 sequence is 16 residues long. CDR1 SGHTA and CDR2 FQGNSA come from the germline V gene. With V trimmed by 0 bases and J by 0 bases, 2 bases remained unmatched. This CDR3 is CASSLAGTVSGNTIYF. The CDR3 region has the DNA TGTGCCAGCAGCTTAGCGGGGACAGTCTCTGGAAACACCATATATTTT.

This clone was recorded once. The V call is TRBV2, the J call TRBJ2-1; a possible D gene is TRBD2 (5 bases). From germline, CDR1 is SNHLY and CDR2 FYNNEI. Trimming left V 3 bases short and J 4 bases short, with 16 bases between. The CDR3 is 16 residues long. CDR3 protein: CASSEWAGSGYNEQFF. The CDR3 coding sequence is TGTGCCAGCAGTGAGTGGGCGGGTTCGGGTTACAATGAGCAGTTCTTC. The full variable domain, with the rest looked up from reference TRBV2 and TRBJ2-1, is EPEVTQTPSHQVTQMGQEVILRCVPISNHLYFYWYRQILGQKVEFLVSFYNNEISEKSEIFDDQFSVERPDGSNFTLKIRSTKLEDSAMYFCASSEWAGSGYNEQFFGPGTRLTVL.

This chain's CDR3 is CASSPRGYNEQFF. Here the CDR3 DNA reads TGTGCCAGCAGCCCCAGGGGGTACAATGAGCAGTTCTTC. The chain carries TRBV3-1 (or the pseudogene TRBV3-2) and TRBJ2-1; 7 bases are shared with TRBD1. There are 13 residues in the CDR3. Per germline, CDR1 LGHDT and CDR2 YNNKEL (reference sequence). V dropped 4 bases and J dropped 4; count of bases not matched to a gene: 1.

The V and J genes are TRBV5-1 and TRBJ2-7, with D tentatively TRBD1 (5 bases). V was cut by 4 bases and J by 2 bases, with 13 bases left in between. Germline V gene sequence: CDR1 SGHRS, CDR2 YFSETQ. The CDR3 has 14 amino acids. CDR3 protein: CASSNRQSAYEQYF. CDR3 in DNA: TGCGCCAGCAGCAACCGACAGTCTGCCTACGAGCAGTACTTC.

The chain has TRBV28 and TRBJ2-7, with 7 bases identical to TRBD2. Germline V gene data show CDR1 as MDHEN and CDR2 as SYDVKM. Trimming took 7 bases from V and 8 from J; bases not matched to a gene: 8. CDR3 length: 12 amino acids. The CDR3 region is CASTPPGGKQYF. The CDR3 DNA follows: TGTGCCAGCACCCCGCCCGGGGGGAAGCAGTACTTC.